The 27 T cell receptor beta chains presented below share a single source sample, sequenced in a study of blood T cells in healthy people across ages. Next came a second PCR, run for about 7 to 12 cycles, which used a sample-barcoded 5' primer along with a J-beta primer mix. TCRdb itself ran the 5' RACE reads through MiXCR, one entry per CDR3 protein. The sample has roughly 2 million distinct CDR3 sequences; about 50% are singletons. The sequenced sample consisted of blood. The receptors here all came from a woman aged 40-49 years in good health.

The V call is TRBV27, the J call TRBJ1-5; D gene uncertain. The germline V gene has CDR1 MNHEY and CDR2 SMNVEV (reference sequence). Trimming took off 5 bases at V and 3 bases at J, with 11 bases between the two ends. The CDR3 runs 14 residues. CDR3 coding DNA: TGTGCCAGCAGTGCGGGCCAGCTCAATCAGCCCCAGCATTTT. It yields the protein CASSAGQLNQPQHF.

The DNA of the CDR3 is TGTGCCAGCAGCCTAACCGGGACCTACCACAGGGAGCAGTTCTTC. Translating gives CASSLTGTYHREQFF. The rearrangement uses TRBV13 and TRBJ2-1; D is possibly TRBD1 or TRBD2 (5 bases each). Germline V CDR1 and CDR2: PRHDT, FYEKMQ (reference sequence). The CDR3 sequence is 15 residues long. V lost 5 bases and J lost 10, with 21 bases in between.

About this clonotype: One junction end disagrees with the germline gene, perhaps due to a read error. The chain employs TRBV6-5 and TRBJ2-5, with D unclear. The J call may be wrong; the DNA end is better matched by TRBJ2-7. Germline values: CDR1 MNHEY, CDR2 SVGAGI. CDR3 size: 12 residues. The CDR3 loop is CAGSSSIREQYF. CDR3 sequence (DNA): TGTGCCGGCAGTTCATCGATACGCGAGCAGTACTTC.

This clonotype was counted between two and nine times. The chain joins TRBV15 to TRBJ2-5; no clear D. Between the trimmed V and J ends, which lost 2 bases and 4 bases, there was a span of 17 bases. The CDR3 length is 16 residues. The germline V gene encodes CDR1 LNHNV and CDR2 YYDKDF (reference sequence). The CDR3 nucleotides read TGTGCCACCAGCAGATACAGCGCCTCTCGTCCAGAGACCCAGTACTTC. This sequence encodes CATSRYSASRPETQYF.

This rearrangement joins TRBV20-1 to TRBJ1-2; D is unclear. The CDR3 has 14 residues. V lost 1 base to trimming and J lost 7 bases, with 16 bases between them. Germline lookup yields CDR1 DFQATT and CDR2 SNEGSKA (reference sequence). The CDR3 sequence: CSARGLRVKGGYTF. The DNA for the CDR3 is TGCAGTGCTAGAGGACTAAGGGTGAAGGGTGGCTACACCTTC.

The chain couples TRBV20-1 to TRBJ2-3; D possibly matches TRBD1 or TRBD2 (5 bases each). CDR1 is DFQATT and CDR2 is SNEGSKA in the germline V gene (reference sequence). The CDR3 is 11 residues long. Trimming pared 5 bases from V and 8 bases from J, leaving 11 bases between. The CDR3 reads CSAGTGVTQYF. The DNA for the CDR3 is TGCAGTGCTGGGACCGGGGTTACGCAGTATTTT.

The gene calls are TRBV4-3 and TRBJ2-3; no reliable D call. The CDR3 sequence is 18 residues long. Germline V gene sequence: CDR1 LGHNA, CDR2 YSLEER. Between the trimmed V and J ends, which lost 0 bases and 0 bases, there was a span of 16 bases. The CDR3 coding sequence is TGCGCCAGCAGCCAAGACTACCCCGGAGCCTATAGCACAGATACGCAGTATTTT. Protein: CASSQDYPGAYSTDTQYF.

In its sample, this clonotype was seen a few times. The chain has TRBV7-2 and TRBJ2-6, with D possibly matching TRBD1 (6 bases). Per germline, CDR1 SGHTA and CDR2 FQGNSA. The CDR3 runs to 15 residues. Between the trimmed V and J ends, which lost 5 bases and 2 bases, there was a span of 10 bases. CDR3 nucleotide sequence: TGTGCCAGCAGCGCAGGGGTAACTGGGGCCAACGTCCTGACTTTC. Protein sequence: CASSAGVTGANVLTF.

The rearrangement links TRBV4-1 to TRBJ2-7; the D is unclear. The CDR3 contains 15 residues. Germline V gives CDR1 MGHRA, CDR2 YSYEKL. Trimming stripped 3 bases from V and 0 bases from J, with 12 bases between. CDR3 sequence: CASSHSSDPSYEQYF. CDR3 DNA sequence: TGCGCCAGCAGCCACTCTTCGGATCCCTCCTACGAGCAGTACTTC.

This clonotype was counted between two and nine times. The rearrangement joins TRBV29-1 to TRBJ2-1; TRBD1 agrees at 8 bases. V dropped 3 bases and J dropped 9; count of bases not matched to a gene: 13. The germline V gene has CDR1 SQVTM and CDR2 ANQGSEA. The CDR3 runs 15 residues. Here the CDR3 DNA reads TGCAGCGTTGATCTGGGGGGACAGGTACGTGCTGAGCAGTTCTTC. Translating it yields CSVDLGGQVRAEQFF.

The V and J genes are TRBV10-3 and TRBJ2-1; TRBD2 matches 13 bases. Germline trimming cut 0 bases from V and 5 bases from J; bases unmatched to any gene: 4. The CDR3 sequence is 17 residues long. CDR1 is ENHRY, CDR2 SYGVKD, per germline. CDR3 nucleotides: TGTGCCATCAGTGAGTCTGTGACTAGCGGGGGGAACAATGAGCAGTTCTTC. It is translated as CAISESVTSGGNNEQFF.

The chain uses TRBV5-1 and TRBJ2-1; the match to TRBD1 covers 9 bases. Trimming removed 4 bases from V and 10 bases from J; junction bases left unmatched: 9. CDR1 and CDR2 from the germline V gene are SGHRS and YFSETQ. The CDR3 runs to 14 residues. The CDR3: CASSETGGGSEQFF. CDR3 DNA: TGCGCCAGCAGCGAGACAGGGGGGGGCAGCGAGCAGTTCTTC.

The V gene is TRBV7-2, the J gene TRBJ2-3; 9 bases are shared with TRBD2. This CDR3 is 15 amino acids long. Germline V lookup: CDR1 SGHTA, CDR2 FQGNSA. The junction had 9 bases not matched to a gene; V was cut back by 5 bases and J by 6 bases. The DNA for the CDR3 is TGTGCCAGCAGCATAAGGCGGGGGGGTCCCGATACGCAGTATTTT. This translates into CASSIRRGGPDTQYF.

V and J are TRBV5-1 and TRBJ2-7, with TRBD1 identical over 10 bases. Trimming at V came to 3 bases and at J to 0 bases, leaving 3 bases not matched to a gene. The CDR3 is 15 residues long. In germline, CDR1 is SGHRS, CDR2 YFSETQ. The CDR3 coding sequence is TGCGCCAGCAGCTGGGACAGGGGCTTCTCCTACGAGCAGTACTTC. Its translation: CASSWDRGFSYEQYF.

The sample holds a few counts of this clonotype. This chain links TRBV5-1 with TRBJ2-3; the D gene could be TRBD1 or TRBD2 (5 bases each). V was shortened by 6 bases and J by 0 bases, with 11 bases between the two germline ends. The length of the CDR3 is 14 residues. From germline, CDR1 is SGHRS and CDR2 YFSETQ. CDR3 coding DNA: TGCGCCAGCAAAAACGGGGCTAGCACAGATACGCAGTATTTT. This codes for CASKNGASTDTQYF.

In its sample, this clonotype was seen a few times. The chain employs TRBV15 and TRBJ2-7; D remains ambiguous. The J call may be wrong; the DNA end is better matched by TRBJ2-5. The CDR3 extends over 12 amino acids. Germline V gene data show CDR1 as LNHNV and CDR2 as YYDKDF (reference sequence). The CDR3 loop is CATSSLGETQYF. CDR3 coding DNA: TGTGCCACCAGCAGTTTAGGGGAGACCCAGTACTTC.

The chain carries TRBV4-1 and TRBJ2-1; 11 bases line up with TRBD2. The CDR3 runs to 15 residues. Losses at the gene ends were 2 bases for V and 4 bases for J; bases not matched to a gene: 1. Germline V lookup: CDR1 MGHRA, CDR2 YSYEKL. CDR3 bases: TGCGCCAGCAGCCAAAGGACTAGCGGGTACAATGAGCAGTTCTTC. Its protein product is CASSQRTSGYNEQFF.

The V and J genes are TRBV29-1 and TRBJ2-7, with TRBD1 as a possible D gene (6 bases). The CDR3 sequence is 16 residues long. V gave up 4 bases and J gave up 2 bases, with 21 bases separating them. From germline, CDR1 is SQVTM and CDR2 ANQGSEA. CDR3: CSVAFKDSIIAYEQYF. The DNA for the CDR3 is TGCAGCGTTGCGTTCAAGGACAGCATCATTGCCTACGAGCAGTACTTC.

J is TRBJ1-4 and V is TRBV20-1; D uncertain. Germline V lookup: CDR1 DFQATT, CDR2 SNEGSKA (reference sequence). The V and J ends lost 3 bases and 1 base respectively, with 12 bases between them. CDR3 size: 15 residues. CDR3 sequence (DNA): TGCAGTGCTAGTTACGGGTTAAGAACTAATGAAAAACTGTTTTTT. It is translated as CSASYGLRTNEKLFF.

The DNA for the CDR3 is TGTGCCAGCAGCTTAGAAGTAGAGTGGTCGTCCTACGAGCAGTACTTC. Amino acids: CASSLEVEWSSYEQYF. The chain joins TRBV7-2 to TRBJ2-7; D not certain. The V and J ends lost 1 base and 1 base respectively, with 14 bases between them. The CDR3 sequence is 16 residues long. Germline lookup yields CDR1 SGHTA and CDR2 FQGNSA. Drawing the rest from reference TRBV7-2 and TRBJ2-7, the complete variable domain is GAGVSQSPSNKVTEKGKDVELRCDPISGHTALYWYRQSLGQGLEFLIYFQGNSAPDKSGLPSDRFSAERTGGSVSTLTIQRTQQEDSAVYLCASSLEVEWSSYEQYFGPGTRLTVT.

This clonotype was picked up a small number of times. The J gene is TRBJ2-5, the V gene TRBV6-5; D perhaps matches TRBD2 (5 bases). The germline gives CDR1 MNHEY, CDR2 SVGAGI. The CDR3 covers 15 residues. Trimming stripped 0 bases from V and 11 bases from J, with 19 bases between. DNA of the CDR3: TGTGCCAGCAGTTACTCTTATTCGGCAGCCGGGGAGCAGTACTTC. Its protein is CASSYSYSAAGEQYF.

For the CDR3, the DNA is TGTGCCAGCACCATCAGGGGAGAGGGAACCCAGTACTTC. This codes for CASTIRGEGTQYF. The chain carries TRBV7-8 and TRBJ2-5; D is possibly TRBD1 (6 bases). The germline V and J ends were trimmed by 7 bases and 8 bases, with 17 bases remaining between them. The CDR3 is 13 amino acids. Per the germline V gene, CDR1 is SGHVS and CDR2 is FQNEAQ.

The chain couples TRBV20-1 to TRBJ2-3, with D uncertain. CDR1 and CDR2 (germline): DFQATT, SNEGSKA (reference sequence). The V gene lost 6 bases and the J gene lost 6 bases, with 10 bases spanning the gap. The CDR3 is made up of 11 amino acids. The CDR3 sequence: CSAPKKDTQYF. The DNA of the CDR3 is TGCAGTGCCCCCAAGAAGGATACGCAGTATTTT.

The rearrangement joins TRBV6-6 to TRBJ2-1, with TRBD1 identical over 9 bases. This CDR3 has 14 residues. Germline assignment: CDR1 MNHNY and CDR2 SVGAGI (reference sequence). V was clipped by 7 bases and J by 7 bases; unmatched bases: 8. CDR3 region: CASKLTGTGNEQFF. The DNA of the CDR3 is TGTGCCAGCAAACTAACCGGGACAGGGAATGAGCAGTTCTTC.

The CDR3 spells CASSPGIAGGGEYNEQFF. CDR3 coding DNA: TGTGCCAGCAGCCCCGGGATAGCGGGGGGCGGGGAGTACAATGAGCAGTTCTTC. The chain combines TRBV11-3 with TRBJ2-1; 10 bases fit TRBD2. Unmatched junction bases numbered 14, after V lost 5 bases and J lost 4 bases. The CDR3 spans 18 residues. The germline V gene has CDR1 SGHNT and CDR2 YENEEA.

The chain has TRBV6-2 or TRBV6-3 and TRBJ2-1, with TRBD2 matching 8 bases. The CDR3 is made up of 14 amino acids. The trim removed 7 bases at V and 7 bases at J, leaving 9 bases unmatched. CDR1 and CDR2 from the germline V gene are MNHEY and SVGEGT. The CDR3 sequence is CASTYSGVYNEQFF. DNA for the CDR3: TGTGCCAGCACCTATAGCGGGGTCTATAATGAGCAGTTCTTC.

This clonotype was recorded at least ten times. The chain combines TRBV6-1 with TRBJ1-2; no reliable D call. The germline CDR1 and CDR2 sequences are MNHNS and SASEGT. Trimming left V 1 base short and J 4 bases short, with 7 bases between. CDR3 length: 13 amino acids. This chain's CDR3 is CASSEGGSYGYTF. CDR3 nucleotide sequence: TGTGCCAGCAGTGAAGGAGGGAGCTATGGCTACACCTTC.